The 4 T cell receptor beta chains below all came from one sample that was sequenced in a study of T cell responses to AZD1222 COVID-19 vaccine. Clones were read by immunoSEQ multiplex PCR, and TCRdb kept only the in-frame ones, dropping some. The sample holds around 130,000 clones; under 95% are singletons and the top ten take less than 6.5%. The material was peripheral blood, obtained on day 0 of AZD1222 vaccination. All receptors come from an adult in good health.

The chain combines TRBV27 with TRBJ2-1; a possible D gene is TRBD2 (5 bases). The CDR3 runs to 15 residues. V lost 5 bases and J 4 bases, leaving 15 bases between the germline ends. Germline CDR1 reads MNHEY; CDR2 reads SMNVEV (reference sequence). Written as DNA, the CDR3 is TGTGCCAGCAGTCCGCCCCGGGGTCATTACAATGAGCAGTTCTTC. It is translated as CASSPPRGHYNEQFF.

The gene calls are TRBV25-1 and TRBJ1-1, with 7 bases matching TRBD1. Germline CDR1 is MGHDK and CDR2 is SYGVNS. The CDR3 is 14 residues long. V was pared by 4 bases and J by 4 bases, with 6 bases of the junction left unmatched. The chain's CDR3 is CASSGSGTATEAFF. The CDR3 bases are TGTGCCAGCAGTGGATCCGGGACAGCCACTGAAGCTTTCTTT.

The V gene is TRBV2, the J gene TRBJ2-2, with TRBD1 matching 7 bases. CDR1 SNHLY and CDR2 FYNNEI come from the germline V gene. The CDR3 runs 13 residues. Losses at the gene ends were 6 bases for V and 7 bases for J; bases not matched to a gene: 5. The CDR3 nucleotides read TGTGCCAGCAGGGCCGGACAGGACGGGGAGCTGTTTTTT. It codes for CASRAGQDGELFF.

The table lists this clone with a count of one. This rearrangement joins TRBV30 to TRBJ2-5; D ambiguous. The CDR3 length is 13 residues. V was shortened by 0 bases and J by 7 bases, with 12 bases between the two germline ends. The germline CDR1 and CDR2 sequences are GTSNPN and SVGIG (reference sequence). The DNA of the CDR3 is TGTGCCTGGAGTGTAGAGGCACCCGTGACCCAGTACTTC. This encodes CAWSVEAPVTQYF. The full variable domain, its missing parts supplied by reference TRBV30 and TRBJ2-5, is SQTIHQWPATLVQPVGSPLSLECTVEGTSNPNLYWYRQAAGRGLQLLFYSVGIGQISSEVPQNLSASRPQDRQFILSSKKLLLSDSGFYLCAWSVEAPVTQYFGPGTRLLVL.